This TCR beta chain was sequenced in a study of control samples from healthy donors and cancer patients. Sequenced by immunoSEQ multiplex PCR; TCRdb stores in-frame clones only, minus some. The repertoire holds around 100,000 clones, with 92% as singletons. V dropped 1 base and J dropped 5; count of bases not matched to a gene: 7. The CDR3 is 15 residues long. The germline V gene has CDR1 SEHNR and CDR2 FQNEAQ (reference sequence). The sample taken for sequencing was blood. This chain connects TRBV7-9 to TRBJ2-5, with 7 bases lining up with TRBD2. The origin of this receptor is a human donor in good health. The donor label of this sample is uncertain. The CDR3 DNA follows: TGTGCCAGCAGCTTAGAAGGCGGGAGTGGGGAGACCCAGTACTTC. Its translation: CASSLEGGSGETQYF.